Presented here are 23 T cell receptor beta chains from one specimen sequenced in a study of T cell responses to AZD1222 COVID-19 vaccine. TCRdb's copy holds only in-frame clones and misses some; the assay was immunoSEQ multiplex PCR. Seen here are 100,000 to 150,000 clones, 80% to 95% observed once, and the top ten hold around 1.1%. The sequenced sample was peripheral blood, obtained 28 days after the second AZD1222 dose. Receptors originate from an adult who received the AZD1222 COVID-19 vaccine.

This clone has only one observation. The rearrangement uses TRBV5-5 and TRBJ1-1; D is unresolved. Germline V gene data show CDR1 as SGHKS and CDR2 as YYEKEE (reference sequence). CDR3 size: 14 residues. With 0 bases removed from V and 0 bases from J, the gap between germline ends came to 6 bases. The CDR3 nucleotides read TGTGCCAGCAGCTTGGCGACACTGAACACTGAAGCTTTCTTT. Amino acid sequence: CASSLATLNTEAFF.

The chain links TRBV7-2 to TRBJ2-7; 7 bases agree with TRBD2. The CDR3 length is 15 residues. In germline, CDR1 is SGHTA, CDR2 FQGNSA. After removal of 1 base from V and 1 base from J, the junction contained 4 bases not matched to a gene. In nucleotides, the CDR3 is TGTGCCAGCAGCTTAGGGGGGGGAGGATCCTACGAGCAGTACTTC. Its translation: CASSLGGGGSYEQYF.

The sample holds a few counts of this clone. The chain combines TRBV7-3 with TRBJ2-3; D unresolved. The CDR3 covers 15 residues. From germline, CDR1 is SGHTA and CDR2 FQGTGA. V lost 2 bases to trimming and J lost 0 bases, with 9 bases between them. The CDR3 loop is CASSLGVGSTDTQYF. The DNA for the CDR3 is TGTGCCAGCAGCTTAGGGGTAGGGAGCACAGATACGCAGTATTTT.

The gene calls are TRBV27 and TRBJ2-1; 7 bases line up with TRBD2. V dropped 4 bases and J dropped 0; count of bases not matched to a gene: 0. Germline lookup yields CDR1 MNHEY and CDR2 SMNVEV (reference sequence). The CDR3 covers 14 residues. Here the CDR3 DNA reads TGTGCCAGCAGTTGGGGGGGCTCCTACAATGAGCAGTTCTTC. Translating gives CASSWGGSYNEQFF.

The chain employs TRBV11-2 and TRBJ2-1, with 7 bases fitting TRBD1. The V and J ends lost 1 base and 4 bases, in that order; junction bases with no gene match: 4. Germline V gives CDR1 SGHAT, CDR2 FQNNGV. The CDR3 sequence is 15 residues long. CDR3 nucleotides: TGTGCCAGCAGCTTAGCCCAGGGGGTGTACAATGAGCAGTTCTTC. It is translated as CASSLAQGVYNEQFF. Looking up the rest from reference TRBV11-2 and TRBJ2-1 gives the full variable domain: EAGVAQSPRYKIIEKRQSVAFWCNPISGHATLYWYQQILGQGPKLLIQFQNNGVVDDSQLPKDRFSAERLKGVDSTLKIQPAKLEDSAVYLCASSLAQGVYNEQFFGPGTRLTVL.

This chain links TRBV29-1 with TRBJ1-3; 9 positions agree with TRBD1. Unmatched junction bases numbered 15, after V lost 7 bases and J lost 5 bases. The CDR3 loop spans 16 amino acids. From germline, CDR1 is SQVTM and CDR2 ANQGSEA. As DNA, the CDR3 is TGCAGCGCCCTGACCGTTCCGGGACAGGGCAGAAACACCATATATTTT. It translates to CSALTVPGQGRNTIYF. The full variable domain, with the rest looked up from reference TRBV29-1 and TRBJ1-3, is SAVISQKPSRDICQRGTSLTIQCQVDSQVTMMFWYRQQPGQSLTLIATANQGSEATYESGFVIDKFPISRPNLTFSTLTVSNMSPEDSSIYLCSALTVPGQGRNTIYFGEGSWLTVV.

The V gene is TRBV5-6, the J gene TRBJ2-7; D is possibly TRBD1 (6 bases). In germline, CDR1 is SGHDT, CDR2 YYEEEE. V dropped 2 bases and J dropped 4 bases, with 10 bases sitting between them. This CDR3 is built from 13 residues. The CDR3, as DNA: TGTGCCAGCAGCTTAGTCAGGGGTTACGAGCAGTACTTC. As protein: CASSLVRGYEQYF.

This chain connects TRBV7-2 to TRBJ2-7, with TRBD1 matching 9 bases. Trimming at V came to 3 bases and at J to 2 bases, leaving 5 bases not matched to a gene. Germline V gene sequence: CDR1 SGHTA, CDR2 FQGNSA. The CDR3 loop spans 15 amino acids. CDR3 nucleotide sequence: TGTGCCAGCAGCTTGGCACAGGGGGCGCCCTACGAGCAGTACTTC. Amino acids: CASSLAQGAPYEQYF.

The CDR3 DNA sequence: TGTGCCAGCAGCTGGGACAGGGAGGACTATGGCTACACCTTC. Protein: CASSWDREDYGYTF. The rearrangement joins TRBV5-6 to TRBJ1-2; 9 bases agree with TRBD1. CDR3 length equals 14 residues. With 3 bases clipped from V and 3 bases from J, the junction kept 3 bases outside the gene matches. Germline V gene lookup returns CDR1 SGHDT and CDR2 YYEEEE.

V gene TRBV27 combines with J gene TRBJ2-1, with D tentatively TRBD1 (5 bases). The CDR3 runs to 15 residues. Germline CDR1 and CDR2: MNHEY and SMNVEV (reference sequence). V lost 7 bases, J lost 0 bases, and 13 bases lay in between. The CDR3 loop reads CASTGGQSSYNEQFF. CDR3 coding DNA: TGTGCCAGCACGGGTGGACAAAGCTCCTACAATGAGCAGTTCTTC.

The chain combines TRBV24-1 with TRBJ2-3; tentative D call: TRBD1 (6 bases). There are 16 residues in the CDR3. CDR1 KGHDR and CDR2 SFDVKD come from the germline V gene. The germline V and J ends were trimmed by 7 bases and 0 bases, with 16 bases remaining between them. The CDR3 bases are TGTGCCACCAGCGCCTCGGACAGCCCTAGCACAGATACGCAGTATTTT. Protein sequence: CATSASDSPSTDTQYF.

CDR3 sequence: CASSVGGRGRNEKLFF. DNA of the CDR3: TGTGCCAGCAGCGTAGGGGGAAGGGGGCGGAATGAAAAACTGTTTTTT. The chain employs TRBV9 and TRBJ1-4; 7 bases line up with TRBD1. The CDR3 totals 16 residues. The germline gives CDR1 SGDLS, CDR2 YYNGEE. Trimming cost V 0 bases and J 5 bases; bases outside gene matches: 7.

This chain connects TRBV3-1 (or the pseudogene TRBV3-2) to TRBJ1-5; 7 bases map to TRBD1. Germline CDR1 reads LGHDT; CDR2 reads YNNKEL (reference sequence). V trimming: 1 base; J trimming: 2 bases; junction bases outside the gene matches: 5. This CDR3 contains 16 residues. The CDR3 spells CASSQGKGAGNQPQHF. DNA for the CDR3: TGTGCCAGCAGCCAAGGGAAGGGGGCTGGCAATCAGCCCCAGCATTTT.

The CDR3 sequence: CASSVGQSTDTQYF. CDR3 DNA: TGTGCCAGCAGTGTGGGACAGTCTACAGATACGCAGTATTTT. The chain couples TRBV2 to TRBJ2-3; 7 bases align to TRBD1. CDR3 length: 14 amino acids. Germline V gene sequence: CDR1 SNHLY, CDR2 FYNNEI. V shed 4 bases, J shed 3 bases, and the junction held 4 bases outside the gene matches.

The sample holds a few counts of this clone. This chain uses TRBV5-1 with TRBJ1-4, with 8 bases identical to TRBD1. Trimming cost V 4 bases and J 4 bases; bases outside gene matches: 12. There are 17 residues in the CDR3. Germline V lookup: CDR1 SGHRS, CDR2 YFSETQ. CDR3 DNA: TGCGCCAGCAGCCCGGCGGGGCCAGGGGGCTTTAATGAAAAACTGTTTTTT. It encodes CASSPAGPGGFNEKLFF.

The chain joins TRBV19 to TRBJ2-7; 12 bases are a match to TRBD1. Germline V gene lookup returns CDR1 LNHDA and CDR2 SQIVND (reference sequence). There are 14 residues in the CDR3. J gave up 7 bases and V 3 bases, and 4 bases lay outside the gene matches. CDR3 amino acids: CASSIGTGGGEQYF. In DNA form, the CDR3 reads TGTGCCAGTAGTATTGGGACAGGGGGCGGGGAGCAGTACTTC.

This sequence joins TRBV5-6 and TRBJ1-4; weak D call: TRBD1 (6 bases). The CDR3 is 15 residues long. Germline assignment: CDR1 SGHDT and CDR2 YYEEEE. The germline V and J ends were trimmed by 4 bases and 8 bases, with 18 bases remaining between them. The CDR3: CASSTPPGEGEKLFF. CDR3 coding DNA: TGTGCCAGCAGCACACCCCCAGGGGAAGGAGAAAAACTGTTTTTT.

This chain links TRBV11-2 with TRBJ1-6; no clear D. V dropped 5 bases and J dropped 4 bases, with 12 bases sitting between them. The germline gives CDR1 SGHAT, CDR2 FQNNGV. The CDR3 contains 15 residues. CDR3 nucleotides: TGTGCCAGCAGCCGAGCCCAGTTATATAATTCACCCCTCCACTTT. It encodes CASSRAQLYNSPLHF. Full variable domain (rest looked up from reference TRBV11-2 and TRBJ1-6): EAGVAQSPRYKIIEKRQSVAFWCNPISGHATLYWYQQILGQGPKLLIQFQNNGVVDDSQLPKDRFSAERLKGVDSTLKIQPAKLEDSAVYLCASSRAQLYNSPLHFGNGTRLTVT.

This sequence joins TRBV27 and TRBJ2-7, with 7 bases that match TRBD2. CDR3 length equals 17 residues. J lost 6 bases, V lost 5 bases, and 19 bases had no gene match. Germline V gene data show CDR1 as MNHEY and CDR2 as SMNVEV (reference sequence). CDR3 sequence reads: CASSPPGSGLGSGEQYF. In DNA, the CDR3 is TGTGCCAGCAGTCCTCCGGGTAGCGGGCTAGGCTCGGGCGAGCAGTACTTC.

The chain couples TRBV30 to TRBJ2-5; possibly TRBD1 or TRBD2 for D (6 bases each). Germline V gene sequence: CDR1 GTSNPN, CDR2 SVGIG (reference sequence). V was pared by 3 bases and J by 3 bases, with 11 bases between. The CDR3 is 13 residues long. The CDR3 sequence: CAWSGGGKETQYF. The CDR3 DNA reads TGTGCCTGGAGCGGGGGCGGAAAAGAGACCCAGTACTTC.

V usage is TRBV19 and J usage is TRBJ1-2, with a weak D call TRBD1 (5 bases). V was cut by 7 bases and J by 4 bases, with 19 bases left in between. CDR1 LNHDA and CDR2 SQIVND come from the germline V gene (reference sequence). This CDR3 is built from 15 residues. Here the CDR3 reads CASNMGLSVGYGYTF. Here the CDR3 DNA reads TGTGCCAGTAATATGGGGCTTTCAGTGGGCTATGGCTACACCTTC.

This clone was seen a single time. This sequence joins TRBV12-3 or TRBV12-4 and TRBJ2-1; the match to TRBD2 covers 7 bases. The CDR3 loop spans 13 amino acids. The J segment lost 7 bases and the V segment lost 0 bases, leaving 0 bases of the junction unmatched. CDR3 loop: CASSLAAGNEQFF. CDR3 nucleotide sequence: TGTGCCAGCAGTTTAGCAGCGGGGAATGAGCAGTTCTTC.

Here the CDR3 reads CATSDAGQEHTDTQYF. DNA of the CDR3: TGTGCCACCAGTGACGCCGGACAGGAGCACACAGATACGCAGTATTTT. The chain combines TRBV24-1 with TRBJ2-3; 7 bases match TRBD1. The V segment lost 4 bases and the J segment 2 bases; nucleotides outside the gene matches: 8. CDR3 size: 16 residues. The V gene's germline CDR1 is KGHDR and CDR2 SFDVKD.